Below, one T cell receptor beta chain is given with its context. Its antigen is as yet unknown. Possible read error: a much larger clone is one base away. Amplification of TCR beta CDR3 regions used RNA as the template. During a first-round RT-PCR of the TCR CDR3, the HTBI primer set was used. TCRdb independently ran MiXCR on the multiplex PCR reads; one entry per CDR3 protein. The data show 500,000 to 650,000 distinct CDR3 sequences, around 15% seen once. Around 10 ml fresh peripheral blood yielded the PBMCs. The record originates from a study of T cells in Graves' hyperthyroidism and ophthalmopathy. Findings and limits, study-wide: The blood repertoire included most of the expanded thyroid clonotypes above 0.001. It was a median around 6 months before onset that the model predicted ophthalmopathy.

The CDR3 covers 16 residues. V lost 10 bases and J lost 0, with 18 bases in between. In germline, CDR1 is ENHRY, CDR2 SYGVKD. Specimen: blood. The V gene is TRBV10-3, the J gene TRBJ1-4; D is undetermined. The TCR was taken from a woman aged 40 to 50 with Graves' hyperthyroidism. The CDR3 coding sequence is TGTGCCACCTCCTACGAGAGGGCTGCAACTAATGAAAAACTGTTTTTT. Translation gives CATSYERAATNEKLFF.